This T cell receptor beta chain came from a study of blood T cell repertoires in COVID-19. The overall study: Either two negative PCRs, clearance, or symptom resolution qualified Cohort 3 donors as recovered. Acute and convalescent COVID-19 specimens originated in the United States, Italy and Spain.

The study drew participants aged about 18 to 89 years from fewer than 30 US areas. Participant-given clinical history determined each cohort assignment. V was pared by 1 base and J by 10 bases, with 17 bases between. There are 14 residues in the CDR3. Looked up from germline, CDR1 is GTSNPN and CDR2 is SVGIG (reference sequence). The method was immunoSEQ multiplex PCR; TCRdb's version includes in-frame clones alone and lacks a portion of them. The table records more than 300,000 clones, around 87% of them present only once. Material for sequencing was PBMCs or T cells enriched from blood (not recorded which). The receptor was derived from a man aged 40-49 years in a cohort exposed to, infected with or recovered from COVID-19 (not recorded which). This chain links TRBV30 with TRBJ2-1, with D perhaps matching TRBD1 (6 bases). The CDR3: CAWSGQGNWNEQFF. CDR3 sequence (DNA): TGTGCCTGGAGTGGGCAGGGGAATTGGAACGAGCAGTTCTTC.